The entry that follows covers one T cell receptor (beta chain) sequence. Compared with germline, one end of the junction differs, possibly owing to a read error. PCR was performed a second time for roughly 7 to 11 cycles using a sample-barcoded 5' primer and a J-beta primer mix. Every cDNA molecule carried a tag from a template-switch adaptor bearing 12 random nucleotides. TCRdb re-derived calls from the 5' RACE reads in MiXCR, one entry per CDR3 protein. The sample consists of around 600,000 distinct CDR3 sequences, 47% of them appearing once. Isolation per sample recovered at least 6 million PBMCs. This sample is part of a study of blood T cells in healthy people across ages. This CDR3 has 14 amino acids. Germline V gene data show CDR1 as MNHNY and CDR2 as SVGAGI (reference sequence).

The origin of this receptor is an elderly man in good health. J is TRBJ2-4 and V is TRBV6-6, with D perhaps assigned TRBD1 or TRBD2 (6 bases each). Sample: blood. The CDR3 coding sequence is TGTGCCAGCAGTTACGCGAGGGGGGAAAACATTCGGTACTTC. Its protein product is CASSYARGENIRYF.